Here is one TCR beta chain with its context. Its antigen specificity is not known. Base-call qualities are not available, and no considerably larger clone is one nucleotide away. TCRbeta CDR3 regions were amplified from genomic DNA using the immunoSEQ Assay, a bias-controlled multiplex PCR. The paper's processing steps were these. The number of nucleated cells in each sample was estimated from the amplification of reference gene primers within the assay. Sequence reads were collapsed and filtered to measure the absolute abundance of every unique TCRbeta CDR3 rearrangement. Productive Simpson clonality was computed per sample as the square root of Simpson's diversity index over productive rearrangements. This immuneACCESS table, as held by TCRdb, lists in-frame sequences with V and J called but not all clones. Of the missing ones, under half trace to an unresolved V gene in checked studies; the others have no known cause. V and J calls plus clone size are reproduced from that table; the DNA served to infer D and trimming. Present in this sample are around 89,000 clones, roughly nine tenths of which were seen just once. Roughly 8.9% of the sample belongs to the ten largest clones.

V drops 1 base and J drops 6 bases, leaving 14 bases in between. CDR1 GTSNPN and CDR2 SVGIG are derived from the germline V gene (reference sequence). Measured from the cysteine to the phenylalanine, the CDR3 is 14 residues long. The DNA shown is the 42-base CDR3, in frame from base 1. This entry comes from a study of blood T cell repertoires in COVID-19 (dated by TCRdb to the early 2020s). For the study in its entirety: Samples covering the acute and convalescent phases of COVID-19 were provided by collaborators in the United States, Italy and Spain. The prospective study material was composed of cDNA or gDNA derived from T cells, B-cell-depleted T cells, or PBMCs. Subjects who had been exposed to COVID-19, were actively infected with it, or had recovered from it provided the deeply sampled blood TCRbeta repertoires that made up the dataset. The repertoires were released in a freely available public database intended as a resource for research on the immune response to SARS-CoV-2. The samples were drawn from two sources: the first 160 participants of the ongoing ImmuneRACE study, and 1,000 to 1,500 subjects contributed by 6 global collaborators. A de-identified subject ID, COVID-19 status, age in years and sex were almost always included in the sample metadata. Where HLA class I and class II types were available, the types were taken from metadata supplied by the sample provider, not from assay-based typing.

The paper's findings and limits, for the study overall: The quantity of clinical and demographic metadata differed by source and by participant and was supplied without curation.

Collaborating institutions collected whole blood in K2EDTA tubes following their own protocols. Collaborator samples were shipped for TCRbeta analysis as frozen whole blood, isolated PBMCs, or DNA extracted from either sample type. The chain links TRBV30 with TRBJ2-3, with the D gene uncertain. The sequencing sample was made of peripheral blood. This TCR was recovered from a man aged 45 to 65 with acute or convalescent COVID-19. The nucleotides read TGTGCCTGGAGTGGGGCCTCACTCGGCGATACGCAGTATTTT. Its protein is CAWSGASLGDTQYF.